The entry below describes one T cell receptor beta chain. This clone was counted a few times. No antigen is known for it. Nothing much larger sits one base from this clone, and base qualities are not available. The data belong to a study of cytomegalovirus exposure and HLA in healthy donors (dated by TCRdb to 2016 to 2017). Study-wide context: An earlier analysis of 550 to 700 of the donors reported roughly 270 Gb of sequence data and some 120 million unique TCR beta sequences from roughly 200 million T cells. Approximately 310 gigabases of sequencing data and approximately 84 million unique TCR sequences were included in an early release covering around 600 HLA-typed donors. Of the roughly 400 genotyped donors, approximately 83% fell in the genetic ancestry cluster associated with self-reported Caucasian donors. The aim of the study was to test whether cataloging public T cell receptors could identify signatures of past pathogen exposure. Using immunosequencing, the study profiled T cell repertoires from fewer than 850 subjects and related those repertoires to cytomegalovirus serostatus. Along with the roughly 610-subject first cohort, a separate validation cohort of approximately 110 different subjects was used. To predict cytomegalovirus infection status, the study combined high-throughput TCR immunosequencing, statistical association of individual TCRs with disease status, and machine learning. A later analysis re-examined previously published TCR beta repertoires from 610 or so donors and added high-resolution HLA genotyping to investigate patterns of TCR occurrence. In the later analysis, no new phenotypic data were used to find candidate immune exposures; instead, reliance was placed on TCR beta sequences and their occurrence across donors. In an earlier analysis of 500 to 650 of the donors, high-throughput TCR beta sequencing was used to judge whether each TCR beta V gene segment behaved as functional or pseudogenic. Donor age, sex, ethnicity and CMV serostatus were collected together with the repertoire data. A later genetic analysis used genome-wide SNP genotypes for about 55% of the 666 donors, treating that subset as a discovery cohort. Every repertoire in the discovery cohort had been generated on one and the same sequencing platform. HLA typing included class I and class II loci at four-digit resolution. The number of donors typed differed by locus, with 629-630 for A, B, C, DRB1 and DQB1, around 520 for DQA1, 600 to 610 for DPA1, and around 450 for DPB1. Because of strong linkage in the cohort, roughly five DR-DQ haplotypes were treated as single units for association and clustering. Among a few hundred genotyped donors of the cohort, an average of about 240,000 unique TCR beta nucleotide sequences were sequenced per donor, 15% to 20% of them non-productive. Findings and caveats that apply to the study as a whole: A cluster of highly shared sequence variants was judged likely to be a technical artifact of the sequencing pipeline. Because counts were too low, about 18 rarely observed V segments, including chromosome 9 orphons, were excluded from the earlier analysis of about 500 of the donors. Because HLA typing was missing for some donors at each locus, association tests included only the typed subset. The study gave a list of about 160 TCR beta chains associated with cytomegalovirus. A further reported finding was that TCR beta sequences accurately predicted the HLA-A and HLA-B alleles for most subjects in the first cohort. The presence/absence analyses assumed that sequencing depth was roughly uniform across donors, and that assumption may not be true. Correlated functional status among segregating V segments might be attributable to linkage disequilibrium, but an unknown experimental factor could not be ruled out. A later genetic analysis reported fewer N-insertions in productive TCRs among donors in an Asian-associated ancestry cluster than the roughly 700-donor mean. In an earlier analysis of approximately 590 of the donors, most TCR beta V segments were observed in productive rearrangements about 90% or about 30% of the time, broadly matching IMGT annotations. Three of the identified cytomegalovirus-associated TCR beta chains were confirmed in vitro to be specific for cytomegalovirus antigens. When HLA alleles, especially DR and DQ, strongly co-occurred, attributing TCR associations to individual alleles was difficult. A later analysis found that TCR association rates varied across HLA loci, with DRB1 alleles showing the most associated TCRs and HLA-C alleles the fewest. According to a later analysis, parvovirus B19, influenza, CMV and Epstein-Barr virus appeared linked to several top co-occurrence clusters. CMV serostatus was the only immune exposure information available for the cohort. The authors suggested that the approach could potentially be extended to other disease states and immunological phenotypes. Most TCR sequences were seen in very few donors, while some public TCRs were found in many individuals. Some IMGT-functional V segments, including TRBV6-2 and TRBV6-3, could not be told apart with the 87-base-pair reads, so those segments were excluded. In a later analysis, HLA-associated TCR beta chains were found to be more clonally expanded and to have lower generation probabilities than equally common non-associated chains. Specific HLA alleles were associated with 15,000 to 20,000 TCR beta sequences at a false discovery rate of 0.05 in a later analysis. In this cohort, only TCR beta chains were sequenced, and detectable features were limited by the absence of alpha or paired-chain data. Most CMV-associated TCR beta chains appeared to be HLA-restricted in a later analysis, and the HLA associations seemed to be driven largely by CMV exposure. The classifier was reported to diagnose cytomegalovirus status with high specificity and sensitivity in both the original and validation cohorts. V-gene and J-gene trimming of TCR beta chains was associated with a missense DCLRE1C variant in a later genetic analysis, and the association was replicated in an independent cohort.

The library was produced with the immunoSEQ multiplex PCR assay. For the multiplex PCR, a mixture combining 60 forward primers for TCR Vbeta segments and 13 reverse primers for TCR Jbeta segments was used. A multiplex PCR assay on genomic DNA amplified the CDR3 region of rearranged TCR beta genes. On the Illumina HiSeq System, the amplified TCR beta libraries were sequenced as 87-base-pair reads. Per the source publication's procedure: Across the 670 or so repertoires, a later analysis counted 78 million or so unique TCR beta chains, roughly 11 million of which were shared by at least two donors. To remove PCR and sequencing errors, raw reads were error-corrected and collapsed into unique sequences using a nearest-neighbor algorithm that merged closely related sequences. Alignment of CDR3 sequences to IMGT reference sequences was used to assign V, D and J gene segments. For a sequence to be retained, a match of at least six nucleotides was required to both a V gene segment and a J gene segment. A rearrangement was called productive if the CDR3 had no stop codons and remained in frame with V and J, and every other rearrangement was called non-productive. Following IMGT convention, CDR3 was defined as the stretch from the second conserved V-encoded cysteine to the conserved J-encoded phenylalanine. The earlier analysis of some 580 of the donors excluded any sequence lacking an unambiguous match to a single V gene segment. In an earlier analysis of almost 600 of the donors, a V segment was called functional when productive rearrangements were above 56.7%, and segregating when the standard deviation between donors exceeded 5%. A statistical classification framework was developed to diagnose cytomegalovirus status using the catalog of TCR beta chain sequences. In a later analysis, V and J genes were assigned by comparing TCR nucleotide sequences against IMGT/GENE-DB human TR gene sequences. The TCRdist pipeline was used in a later analysis to assign CDR3 sequences and most-parsimonious VDJ recombination scenarios. In a later analysis, each TCR beta chain was defined by its CDR3 amino acid sequence together with its V-gene family, and reads lacking a unique V-gene family were excluded. A later analysis removed 592 highly shared, low-generation-probability nucleotide sequences to deal with suspected cross-contamination and a sequencing artifact. A later analysis calculated a clonal expansion index for each public chain from normalized within-repertoire ranks of inferred template counts. In a later analysis, generation probabilities were computed with a VDJ recombination model fitted to out-of-frame rearrangements, and the resulting probabilities were checked against IGoR. In a later analysis, TCR-TCR, TCR-HLA and TCR-CMV co-occurrence was scored with hypergeometric tests, and a repertoire-size bias correction was applied to TCR pairs. In a later analysis, false discovery rates were estimated by permuting HLA or CMV assignments 20 times. A later analysis grouped co-occurring TCRs with DBSCAN, adding TCRdist sequence similarity when clustering within HLA-allele-positive subsets. Co-occurrence clustering excluded repertoires with fewer than 30,000 or more than 120,000 public chains, plus five with anomalous nucleotide sharing. Entries here come from immuneACCESS through TCRdb and include only in-frame sequences with V and J called. Some clones fail to appear in such tables; in the studies checked, an unresolved V gene covers under half of the shortfall, and the cause of the remainder is unknown. V and J calls plus clone size are reproduced from that table; the DNA served to infer D and trimming. This sample gives about 110,000 clones in total; 75% to 90% of them show up just once. 6.9% of the sample lies in the top ten.

After removal of 4 bases from V and 12 bases from J, the junction retains 2 bases not matched to a gene. CDR1 and CDR2, looked up from the germline V gene (reference sequence), are SGHNT and YYREEE. From its cysteine to its phenylalanine, the CDR3 spans 12 amino acids. The retained sequence is limited to the CDR3, 36 bases, with the frame set at the first base. In total, 630 or so healthy bone marrow donors made up the cohort. Cohort members were all nominally healthy when sampled, although unrecorded immune exposures were likely present. The donor tested CMV seropositive and was one of the 289 seropositive cohort members. A peripheral blood sample was provided by each donor, and peripheral blood mononuclear cells were used for TCR beta sequencing. Genomic DNA extraction from the blood cell samples was performed with the Qiagen DNeasy Blood Extraction Kit.

The sample taken for sequencing was PBMCs. The rearranged chain carries TRBV5-4 and TRBJ1-4; 11 nucleotides in the junction match TRBD1. The sequence was obtained from a man in his thirties or forties in good health and CMV-seropositive. In nucleotides, the sequence is TGTGCCAGCAGCGGACAGGGGGCGGAACTGTTTTTT. This sequence encodes CASSGQGAELFF.